One and the same sample provided the 29 T cell receptor beta chains below, sequenced in a study of cytomegalovirus exposure and HLA in healthy donors. The assay was immunoSEQ multiplex PCR, and TCRdb's table has in-frame clones only and misses some. This sample has some 240,000 clones, with 83% found just once. The sequenced sample consisted of PBMCs. These receptor sequences come from a young woman in good health and CMV-seronegative.

The rearrangement links TRBV5-1 to TRBJ2-7; D is tentatively TRBD1 or TRBD2 (5 bases each). The CDR3 loop spans 14 amino acids. Trimming cost V 4 bases and J 3 bases, with 14 bases left between them. In germline, CDR1 is SGHRS, CDR2 YFSETQ. The CDR3 nucleotides read TGCGCCAGCAGCCAGGGCGGGCCCAGCTACGAGCAGTACTTC. Its protein is CASSQGGPSYEQYF.

The chain has TRBV6-5 and TRBJ1-2, with D unclear. The CDR3 totals 14 residues. V lost 3 bases to trimming and J lost 0 bases, with 8 bases between them. The germline gives CDR1 MNHEY, CDR2 SVGAGI. The CDR3 nucleotides are TGTGCCAGCAGTTATCTTGCAACTAACTATGGCTACACCTTC. Translating gives CASSYLATNYGYTF.

The sample holds a few counts of this clone. The rearrangement joins TRBV5-1 to TRBJ1-2; D remains ambiguous. The germline V and J ends were trimmed by 0 bases and 2 bases, with 5 bases remaining between them. This CDR3 comprises 13 residues. Germline V lookup: CDR1 SGHRS, CDR2 YFSETQ. This CDR3 is CASSLEQNYGYTF. In DNA, the CDR3 is TGCGCCAGCAGCTTGGAACAGAACTATGGCTACACCTTC. Filled out from reference TRBV5-1 and TRBJ1-2, the complete variable domain reads KAGVTQTPRYLIKTRGQQVTLSCSPISGHRSVSWYQQTPGQGLQFLFEYFSETQRNKGNFPGRFSGRQFSNSRSEMNVSTLELGDSALYLCASSLEQNYGYTFGSGTRLTVV.

The rearrangement joins TRBV4-1 to TRBJ2-3; TRBD2 agrees at 8 bases. The CDR3 runs to 16 residues. Germline CDR1 and CDR2: MGHRA and YSYEKL. Losses at the gene ends were 4 bases for V and 2 bases for J; bases not matched to a gene: 8. The CDR3 region is CASSPGARGATDTQYF. In nucleotides, the CDR3 is TGCGCCAGCAGCCCGGGCGCGCGGGGGGCCACAGATACGCAGTATTTT.

V and J are TRBV2 and TRBJ2-1; D is ambiguous. The germline gives CDR1 SNHLY, CDR2 FYNNEI. The CDR3 runs to 13 residues. V was trimmed by 5 bases and J by 9 bases, leaving 14 bases between them. The CDR3 nucleotides read TGTGCCAGCAGTAACAGAGACGATGGTGAGCAGTTCTTC. Protein: CASSNRDDGEQFF.

This chain links TRBV19 with TRBJ2-2, with D unresolved. The V and J ends lost 4 bases and 6 bases respectively, with 6 bases between them. Per germline, CDR1 LNHDA and CDR2 SQIVND (reference sequence). The CDR3 has 12 amino acids. The CDR3 nucleotides read TGTGCCAGTAGTAGGGTACCCGGGGAGCTGTTTTTT. This sequence encodes CASSRVPGELFF.

The sample holds a few counts of this clone. This sequence joins TRBV5-4 and TRBJ2-7; 7 nucleotides align to TRBD1. The CDR3 loop spans 13 amino acids. Trimming took 4 bases from V and 5 from J; bases not matched to a gene: 6. The germline gives CDR1 SGHNT, CDR2 YYREEE (reference sequence). The CDR3 spells CASSRDRFNEQYF. The CDR3 DNA is TGTGCCAGCAGCCGGGACAGATTCAACGAGCAGTACTTC.

This chain joins TRBV6-5 and TRBJ2-7; D tentatively fits TRBD1 or TRBD2 (5 bases each). The CDR3 spans 15 residues. The ends were cut back, 8 bases at V and 1 base at J, with 18 bases in the middle. Germline CDR1 and CDR2: MNHEY and SVGAGI. The CDR3 sequence: CASHTGARPSYEQYF. The CDR3, as DNA: TGTGCCAGCCACACCGGGGCCCGACCTTCCTACGAGCAGTACTTC.

In its sample, this clone was seen a few times. The chain recombines TRBV4-1 with TRBJ2-1, with 9 bases lining up with TRBD2. This CDR3 comprises 16 residues. Unmatched junction bases numbered 7, after V lost 0 bases and J lost 7 bases. Germline V gives CDR1 MGHRA, CDR2 YSYEKL. The CDR3 spells CASSQDWRGGGNEQFF. For the CDR3, the DNA is TGCGCCAGCAGCCAAGATTGGCGGGGGGGAGGTAATGAGCAGTTCTTC.

The chain is built from TRBV27 and TRBJ2-2; 10 bases match TRBD2. The CDR3 totals 17 residues. V lost 6 bases, J lost 3 bases, and 10 bases stayed unmatched. CDR1 is MNHEY, CDR2 SMNVEV, per germline (reference sequence). The CDR3 loop reads CASRPPTGLAHTGELFF. The CDR3 coding sequence is TGTGCCAGCAGACCACCAACGGGACTAGCGCACACCGGGGAGCTGTTTTTT.

The J gene is TRBJ2-7, the V gene TRBV9, with D perhaps assigned TRBD1 or TRBD2 (5 bases each). The germline V and J ends were trimmed by 0 bases and 1 base, with 8 bases remaining between them. This CDR3 is 14 amino acids long. The germline V gene encodes CDR1 SGDLS and CDR2 YYNGEE. CDR3 coding DNA: TGTGCCAGCAGCGTAGATTGGGGGTCCTACGAGCAGTACTTC. Translating gives CASSVDWGSYEQYF.

This chain links TRBV27 with TRBJ2-4, with a tentative D call TRBD1 (6 bases). This CDR3 region has 13 residues. From germline, CDR1 is MNHEY and CDR2 SMNVEV (reference sequence). Trimming shortened V by 5 bases and J by 14 bases, and 19 bases separated the two germline ends. In DNA form, the CDR3 reads TGTGCCAGCAGTCCACACTCAGGGACACCCGAGTACTTC. As protein: CASSPHSGTPEYF.

The sample holds many counts of this clone. This sequence joins TRBV2 and TRBJ2-7, with 11 positions matching TRBD2. The CDR3 is 14 residues long. V lost 6 bases and J lost 4; bases outside the gene matches: 5. CDR1 is SNHLY and CDR2 is FYNNEI in the germline V gene. The CDR3 sequence: CASSDRTSGYEQYF. The CDR3 nucleotides read TGTGCCAGCAGCGATAGGACTAGCGGGTACGAGCAGTACTTC.

The J gene is TRBJ2-1, the V gene TRBV19, with 7 positions matching TRBD2. V gave up 10 bases and J gave up 6 bases; unmatched junction bases: 15. Germline lookup yields CDR1 LNHDA and CDR2 SQIVND (reference sequence). This CDR3 has 15 amino acids. The CDR3: CATKDAGRVINEQFF. The CDR3, as DNA: TGTGCCACCAAGGACGCGGGGAGGGTGATCAATGAGCAGTTCTTC.

This clone appeared once. This rearrangement joins TRBV4-1 to TRBJ1-4, with D tentatively TRBD1 (6 bases). Between the trimmed V and J ends, which lost 1 base and 2 bases, there was a span of 11 bases. Germline CDR1 is MGHRA and CDR2 is YSYEKL. This CDR3 is 16 amino acids long. The CDR3 nucleotides read TGCGCCAGCAGCCAAGGGAGGGGGTTCACTAATGAAAAACTGTTTTTT. Translating gives CASSQGRGFTNEKLFF.

The chain has TRBV7-2 and TRBJ2-1, with 8 nucleotides matching TRBD1. Germline loops: CDR1 SGHTA, CDR2 FQGNSA. The CDR3 is 14 amino acids. J gave up 8 bases and V 5 bases, and 8 bases lay outside the gene matches. The CDR3 loop is CASSPSRGRHEQFF. The CDR3, as DNA: TGTGCCAGCAGCCCCTCCAGGGGGCGGCATGAGCAGTTCTTC.

The rearrangement joins TRBV7-6 to TRBJ2-7; TRBD1 aligns across 7 bases. This CDR3 contains 16 residues. Unmatched junction bases numbered 10, after V lost 5 bases and J lost 0 bases. Germline CDR1 SGHVS, CDR2 FNYEAQ. CDR3 nucleotide sequence: TGTGCCAGCAGCACCCAGACAGGGTCCCGCTCCTACGAGCAGTACTTC. Protein sequence: CASSTQTGSRSYEQYF.

In nucleotides, the CDR3 is TGCGCCAGCAGACCCGGGGGGGTCTCCTACGAGCAGTACTTC. The encoded protein is CASRPGGVSYEQYF. The chain uses TRBV5-1 and TRBJ2-7; TRBD2 agrees at 8 bases. Germline CDR1 and CDR2: SGHRS and YFSETQ. The CDR3 spans 14 residues. V lost 5 bases, J lost 0 bases, and 4 bases stayed unmatched.

J is TRBJ1-5 and V is TRBV27; 8 bases match TRBD1. The CDR3 extends over 16 amino acids. V was clipped by 6 bases and J by 6 bases; unmatched bases: 13. Per the germline V gene, CDR1 is MNHEY and CDR2 is SMNVEV (reference sequence). The CDR3 DNA is TGTGCCAGCAGCCTCCACCCCAGGGGGCGCGGTCAGCCCCAGCATTTT. It is translated as CASSLHPRGRGQPQHF.

This clone came up a few times. The rearrangement joins TRBV7-2 to TRBJ2-1; D is unclear. Germline V gene data show CDR1 as SGHTA and CDR2 as FQGNSA. The CDR3 totals 13 residues. V dropped 5 bases and J dropped 6 bases, with 11 bases sitting between them. The DNA for the CDR3 is TGTGCCAGCAGCCCGTGGAACGGCAATGAGCAGTTCTTC. It is translated as CASSPWNGNEQFF.

The J gene is TRBJ2-1, the V gene TRBV6-1, with D possibly matching TRBD1 (5 bases). Germline V gives CDR1 MNHNS, CDR2 SASEGT. The CDR3 sequence is 17 residues long. Trimming removed 2 bases from V and 3 bases from J, with 17 bases in between. The CDR3 region is CASSEKVVGRVYNEQFF. Written as DNA, the CDR3 is TGTGCCAGCAGTGAAAAGGTTGTAGGCAGGGTCTACAATGAGCAGTTCTTC.

This clone came up a few times. The chain couples TRBV6-4 to TRBJ1-5; tentative D call: TRBD1 (6 bases). V lost 4 bases, J lost 4 bases, and 8 bases lay in between. This CDR3 has 13 amino acids. CDR1 and CDR2 (germline): MRHNA, SNTAGT. CDR3 DNA sequence: TGTGCCAGCAGTGTCGGACAGAATCAGCCCCAGCATTTT. Amino acid sequence: CASSVGQNQPQHF.

The chain recombines TRBV28 with TRBJ2-3; perhaps TRBD1 as D (6 bases). This CDR3 spans 12 amino acids. Trimming pared 4 bases from V and 11 bases from J, leaving 13 bases between. From germline, CDR1 is MDHEN and CDR2 SYDVKM. The CDR3 nucleotides read TGTGCCAGCAGTTCAGGGGTTCGAGGGCAGTATTTT. Residues: CASSSGVRGQYF.

This chain uses TRBV28 with TRBJ1-2, with D unresolved. This CDR3 spans 15 amino acids. The germline V gene has CDR1 MDHEN and CDR2 SYDVKM. The V and J ends lost 1 base and 5 bases respectively, with 14 bases between them. Here the CDR3 reads CASSLYGSGLYGYTF. DNA for the CDR3: TGTGCCAGCAGTTTATATGGAAGCGGGCTTTATGGCTACACCTTC.

The chain combines TRBV6-1 with TRBJ2-5, with 9 bases identical to TRBD1. Trimming cost V 7 bases and J 2 bases; bases outside gene matches: 5. The CDR3 has 14 amino acids. CDR1 MNHNS and CDR2 SASEGT come from the germline V gene. The CDR3 region has the DNA TGTGCCAGCACCGATGGACAGGGGCAAGAGACCCAGTACTTC. Translation: CASTDGQGQETQYF.

In its sample, this clone is medium-sized. The chain couples TRBV10-2 to TRBJ2-6; D unresolved. The V and J ends lost 0 bases and 0 bases respectively, with 9 bases between them. Germline assignment: CDR1 WSHSY and CDR2 SAAADI. The CDR3 is 17 amino acids. The CDR3 here is CASSESTHGSGANVLTF. CDR3 bases: TGCGCCAGCAGTGAGTCGACACACGGCTCTGGGGCCAACGTCCTGACTTTC.

This clone was counted only a few times. The CDR3 does not close with the conserved phenylalanine or tryptophan, likely indicating a read error. The DNA is left out, because the CDR3 cannot be placed on it with certainty; the CDR3 is given as TCRdb lists it. V and J are TRBV23-1 and TRBJ2-3; the DNA was not used to check the table's D call, TRBD1. TRBV23-1 is marked as an open reading frame, function uncertain. The CDR3 is 11 amino acids in total, end residues counted. The CDR3 spells CATRQQLLLWS.

The J gene is TRBJ1-1, the V gene TRBV19, with a possible D match to TRBD1 (5 bases). The CDR3 loop spans 12 amino acids. Germline CDR1 and CDR2: LNHDA and SQIVND (reference sequence). The ends were cut back, 3 bases at V and 8 bases at J, with 10 bases in the middle. In DNA form, the CDR3 reads TGTGCCAGTAGTATGCGGGGGGACGAAGCTTTCTTT. This translates into CASSMRGDEAFF.

J is TRBJ2-3 and V is TRBV5-1, with D possibly being TRBD2 (6 bases). Trimming removed 9 bases from V and 0 bases from J, with 14 bases in between. The CDR3 is 14 amino acids. The germline V gene encodes CDR1 SGHRS and CDR2 YFSETQ. CDR3 residues: CATKGLASTDTQYF. In DNA form, the CDR3 reads TGCGCCACCAAGGGACTGGCAAGCACAGATACGCAGTATTTT.